The next 27 T cell receptor beta chains were all read from a single sample in a study of blood T cells in healthy people across ages. The second PCR ran about 6 to 12 cycles with a sample-barcoded 5' primer and J-beta primers. One entry per CDR3 protein results from TCRdb running MiXCR on the 5' RACE reads. The table shows approximately 900,000 distinct CDR3 sequences, with 25% to 30% occurring only once. Another study also made use of these data, one on T cells of mothers and their children.

Sequenced input: blood. Every receptor here comes from a woman in her 40s in good health.

The rearrangement uses TRBV20-1 and TRBJ2-7; 7 nucleotides agree with TRBD2. V lost 3 bases to trimming and J lost 1 base; unmatched junction nucleotides: 9. The CDR3 extends over 15 amino acids. Germline V lookup: CDR1 DFQATT, CDR2 SNEGSKA (reference sequence). The CDR3 here is CSASWAGVGSYEQYF. The DNA for the CDR3 is TGCAGTGCTAGCTGGGCGGGGGTCGGTTCCTACGAGCAGTACTTC.

This clonotype showed up just a few times. The V gene is TRBV4-1, the J gene TRBJ2-1; the match to TRBD2 covers 14 bases. V dropped 4 bases and J dropped 8; count of bases not matched to a gene: 7. The CDR3 covers 16 residues. Germline lookup yields CDR1 MGHRA and CDR2 YSYEKL. The chain's CDR3 is CASSPGLGLAGDEQFF. Here the CDR3 DNA reads TGCGCCAGCAGCCCCGGCCTGGGACTAGCGGGGGATGAGCAGTTCTTC.

On this clonotype itself: A much larger clone is a single base away; this may be a read error. The gene calls are TRBV29-1 and TRBJ1-5, with TRBD1 matching over 7 bases. Losses at the gene ends were 6 bases for V and 4 bases for J; bases not matched to a gene: 6. The germline CDR1 and CDR2 sequences are SQVTM and ANQGSEA. There are 13 residues in the CDR3. The CDR3 loop reads CSVAGTVNQPQHF. In DNA form, the CDR3 reads TGCAGCGTAGCCGGGACAGTGAATCAGCCCCAGCATTTT.

The chain couples TRBV12-3 or TRBV12-4 to TRBJ2-1, with D tentatively TRBD1 (6 bases). V lost 0 bases and J lost 9, with 15 bases in between. This CDR3 is 15 amino acids long. The chain's CDR3 is CASSLAQGRGCEQFF. The CDR3 coding sequence is TGTGCCAGCAGTTTAGCGCAGGGGAGAGGCTGTGAGCAGTTCTTC.

A word on this clonotype: This may come from a read error, since a much larger clone is one base off. The chain links TRBV7-9 to TRBJ2-5; no clear D. Germline CDR1 SEHNR, CDR2 FQNEAQ (reference sequence). Trimming cost V 5 bases and J 4 bases, with 11 bases left between them. The CDR3 contains 13 residues. This CDR3 reads CASSHDMRETQYF. The CDR3 region has the DNA TGTGCCAGCAGCCACGACATGCGAGAGACCCAGTACTTC.

This clonotype was observed a few times. Written as DNA, the CDR3 is TGTGCCACAGCCCGGACAGGGAAAGGCAATGAGCAGTTCTTC. It codes for CATARTGKGNEQFF. The chain recombines TRBV3-1 with TRBJ2-1; 8 bases are shared with TRBD1. Trimming took 10 bases from V and 6 from J; bases not matched to a gene: 11. This CDR3 has 14 amino acids. Germline values: CDR1 LGHDT, CDR2 YNNKEL (reference sequence).

This clonotype was picked up many times. The V and J genes are TRBV20-1 and TRBJ1-1, with D possibly TRBD1 on 5 matching bases. Germline V lookup: CDR1 DFQATT, CDR2 SNEGSKA (reference sequence). The CDR3 spans 14 residues. The ends were cut back, 6 bases at V and 6 bases at J, with 20 bases in the middle. Written as DNA, the CDR3 is TGCAGTGCCCGACCCGGGACTAATTACGCTGAAGCTTTCTTT. Protein sequence: CSARPGTNYAEAFF.

The chain carries TRBV28 and TRBJ1-5; possibly TRBD1 for D (5 bases). The length of the CDR3 is 15 residues. Between the trimmed V and J ends, which lost 1 base and 6 bases, there was a span of 13 bases. CDR1 is MDHEN, CDR2 SYDVKM, per germline. CDR3: CASSLFQGISQPQHF. CDR3 nucleotides: TGTGCCAGCAGTTTATTCCAGGGAATCAGTCAGCCCCAGCATTTT.

This clonotype was detected ten times or more. This chain uses TRBV4-3 with TRBJ2-7, with 7 bases fitting TRBD2. CDR1 and CDR2 (germline): LGHNA, YSLEER. The CDR3 is 17 residues long. Trimming removed 0 bases from V and 3 bases from J; junction bases left unmatched: 11. The CDR3 is CASSQDFVGGTFYEQYF. DNA of the CDR3: TGCGCCAGCAGCCAAGATTTCGTGGGGGGGACCTTCTACGAGCAGTACTTC.

This clonotype appeared many times. This chain connects TRBV6-1 to TRBJ2-5, with 9 nucleotides matching TRBD2. The CDR3 is 18 residues long. Germline CDR1 and CDR2: MNHNS and SASEGT. The junction had 18 bases not matched to a gene; V was cut back by 6 bases and J by 4 bases. CDR3 amino acids: CASSLRSNTGTSRETQYF. Written as DNA, the CDR3 is TGTGCCAGCAGCCTCCGATCAAACACCGGGACTAGCAGAGAGACCCAGTACTTC.

The V gene is TRBV28, the J gene TRBJ1-2, with D maybe TRBD1 (5 bases). CDR3 length: 14 amino acids. V shed 8 bases and J shed 6 bases, with 19 bases lying between them. The V gene's germline CDR1 is MDHEN and CDR2 SYDVKM. The CDR3 spells CASGGSVGPNGYTF. CDR3 DNA sequence: TGTGCCAGCGGCGGGTCCGTGGGGCCAAATGGCTACACCTTC.

In this sample, this clonotype turned up a few times. V and J are TRBV14 and TRBJ1-2; 7 bases match TRBD1. CDR1 and CDR2 from the germline V gene are SGHDN and FVKESK. The CDR3 has 16 amino acids. Trimming at V came to 2 bases and at J to 3 bases, leaving 9 bases not matched to a gene. CDR3 DNA: TGTGCCAGCAGCCAATCGCTGCGAGGGGGCCACTATGGCTACACCTTC. It yields the protein CASSQSLRGGHYGYTF.

This clonotype showed up many times. V and J are TRBV9 and TRBJ2-7; 9 bases map to TRBD2. The trim removed 1 base at V and 5 bases at J, leaving 4 bases unmatched. This CDR3 is built from 14 residues. Per the germline V gene, CDR1 is SGDLS and CDR2 is YYNGEE. The CDR3 is CASSVNPSGDEQYF. In nucleotides, the CDR3 is TGTGCCAGCAGCGTAAATCCTAGCGGGGACGAGCAGTACTTC.

This chain links TRBV4-3 with TRBJ1-1, with D possibly matching TRBD1 (5 bases). The CDR3 has 15 amino acids. From germline, CDR1 is LGHNA and CDR2 YSLEER. The germline V and J ends were trimmed by 4 bases and 9 bases, with 21 bases remaining between them. The CDR3 DNA follows: TGCGCCAGCAGCCGGGATGCGGTGGGGGGGATGAAAGCTTTCTTT. Its protein product is CASSRDAVGGMKAFF.

This clonotype has a count of ten or more. The chain links TRBV30 to TRBJ2-7; D ambiguous. Germline CDR1 reads GTSNPN; CDR2 reads SVGIG (reference sequence). This CDR3 comprises 12 residues. V was clipped by 1 base and J by 4 bases, with 8 bases between them. CDR3 DNA: TGTGCCTGGAGTGGCGACAATTACGAGCAGTACTTC. This translates into CAWSGDNYEQYF. The complete variable domain, with remaining parts taken from reference TRBV30 and TRBJ2-7, reads SQTIHQWPATLVQPVGSPLSLECTVEGTSNPNLYWYRQAAGRGLQLLFYSVGIGQISSEVPQNLSASRPQDRQFILSSKKLLLSDSGFYLCAWSGDNYEQYFGPGTRLTVT.

The V and J genes are TRBV20-1 and TRBJ1-2; possibly TRBD1 for D (6 bases). Per germline, CDR1 DFQATT and CDR2 SNEGSKA (reference sequence). The CDR3 runs to 14 residues. Trimming removed 0 bases at V and 7 bases at J, with 15 bases between. The chain's CDR3 is CSARDVQGSRGYTF. CDR3 in DNA: TGCAGTGCTAGAGACGTACAGGGATCGCGTGGCTACACCTTC.

This rearrangement joins TRBV28 to TRBJ1-5; D remains ambiguous. Germline assignment: CDR1 MDHEN and CDR2 SYDVKM. The CDR3 runs 14 residues. V was shortened by 6 bases and J by 0 bases, with 9 bases between the two germline ends. CDR3 residues: CASRVALSNQPQHF. As DNA, the CDR3 is TGTGCCAGCAGGGTAGCCCTTAGCAATCAGCCCCAGCATTTT.

The CDR3: CAISEAQGGPSYGYTF. The CDR3 region has the DNA TGTGCCATCAGTGAGGCACAGGGGGGCCCCAGCTATGGCTACACCTTC. This chain joins TRBV10-3 and TRBJ1-2, with TRBD1 matching 8 bases. The CDR3 is made up of 16 amino acids. V was clipped by 2 bases and J by 4 bases; unmatched bases: 9. From germline, CDR1 is ENHRY and CDR2 SYGVKD.

This chain joins TRBV5-1 and TRBJ2-3, with D possibly matching TRBD2 (6 bases). In germline, CDR1 is SGHRS, CDR2 YFSETQ. The CDR3 runs to 14 residues. Trimming removed 6 bases from V and 1 base from J, with 12 bases in between. The CDR3: CASKAPGGTDTQYF. DNA of the CDR3: TGCGCCAGCAAGGCCCCGGGGGGCACAGATACGCAGTATTTT.

This clonotype was detected many times. The V gene is TRBV29-1, the J gene TRBJ2-7; 8 nucleotides agree with TRBD1. The CDR3 is 12 amino acids. J was trimmed by 5 bases and V by 4 bases; bases with no gene match: 4. Germline lookup yields CDR1 SQVTM and CDR2 ANQGSEA. The CDR3 region is CSVGGQANEQYF. In nucleotides, the CDR3 is TGCAGCGTTGGGGGACAGGCGAACGAGCAGTACTTC.

A single count supports this clonotype. The chain is built from TRBV28 and TRBJ1-4; TRBD1 agrees at 8 bases. This CDR3 is built from 15 residues. V dropped 6 bases and J dropped 6; count of bases not matched to a gene: 9. In germline, CDR1 is MDHEN, CDR2 SYDVKM. In DNA, the CDR3 is TGTGCCAGCAGCTCCTCAGGGGGCCTTTATGAAAAACTGTTTTTT. Its protein product is CASSSSGGLYEKLFF.

This clonotype turned up a few times. The rearrangement links TRBV24-1 to TRBJ2-7, with a weak D call TRBD1 (5 bases). V was clipped by 4 bases and J by 7 bases, with 19 bases between them. The germline V gene encodes CDR1 KGHDR and CDR2 SFDVKD. The CDR3 totals 15 residues. CDR3 sequence (DNA): TGTGCCACCAGTGAGCGCAGGGCCGGGCCGTTGGAGCAGTACTTC. This gives the protein CATSERRAGPLEQYF.

This chain links TRBV7-2 with TRBJ2-3, with D possibly being TRBD2 (6 bases). V lost 6 bases and J lost 3, with 16 bases in between. This CDR3 is 15 amino acids long. Looked up from germline, CDR1 is SGHTA and CDR2 is FQGNSA. The CDR3 protein is CASRPRLGATDTQYF. CDR3 in DNA: TGTGCCAGCAGGCCGAGACTAGGGGCTACAGATACGCAGTATTTT.

This chain connects TRBV15 to TRBJ2-5, with D perhaps TRBD1 or TRBD2 (6 bases each). The germline V gene has CDR1 LNHNV and CDR2 YYDKDF (reference sequence). The CDR3 spans 16 residues. V lost 3 bases and J 2 bases, leaving 16 bases between the germline ends. The CDR3 loop is CATSSGGRQGQETQYF. The DNA of the CDR3 is TGTGCCACCAGCAGTGGGGGGCGGCAGGGACAAGAGACCCAGTACTTC.

The CDR3 coding sequence is TGTGCCAGCAGGGAGGACAGGACCACCACAGATACGCAGTATTTT. This sequence encodes CASREDRTTTDTQYF. The chain employs TRBV28 and TRBJ2-3, with 7 bases that match TRBD1. V lost 6 bases to trimming and J lost 2 bases; unmatched junction nucleotides: 8. CDR1 and CDR2 (germline): MDHEN, SYDVKM. This CDR3 is built from 15 residues.

This clonotype was counted a few times. The chain joins TRBV29-1 to TRBJ1-2; 9 nucleotides align to TRBD1. CDR1 is SQVTM and CDR2 is ANQGSEA in the germline V gene. The trim removed 7 bases at V and 0 bases at J, leaving 3 bases unmatched. The CDR3 has 13 residues. The CDR3 loop is CSAGTGSNYGYTF. In nucleotides, the CDR3 is TGCAGCGCCGGGACAGGGTCTAACTATGGCTACACCTTC. Full variable domain (rest looked up from reference TRBV29-1 and TRBJ1-2): SAVISQKPSRDICQRGTSLTIQCQVDSQVTMMFWYRQQPGQSLTLIATANQGSEATYESGFVIDKFPISRPNLTFSTLTVSNMSPEDSSIYLCSAGTGSNYGYTFGSGTRLTVV.

Regarding this clonotype: Being one base from a much bigger clone, this may be a read error. The V gene is TRBV5-1, the J gene TRBJ1-1; D unresolved. V was cut by 1 base and J by 4 bases, with 11 bases left in between. CDR3 size: 14 residues. The V gene's germline CDR1 is SGHRS and CDR2 YFSETQ. CDR3 DNA: TGCGCCAGCAGCTTGCGGCAGCTGAGCACTGAAGCTTTCTTT. As protein: CASSLRQLSTEAFF.